This T cell receptor (beta chain) was recorded in a study of T-cell reconstitution after alpha-beta-depleted transplantation in children. Unique molecular identifiers were used to barcode this TCRbeta library. TCRdb processed the PCR reads anew with MiXCR; each CDR3 protein has one entry. The table records around 380,000 distinct CDR3 sequences, about a tenth of them present only once. CDR1 is MNHEY, CDR2 SVGEGT, per germline. V was cut by 10 bases and J by 2 bases, with 13 bases left in between. The CDR3 is 13 amino acids. The chain couples TRBV6-2 or TRBV6-3 to TRBJ2-3, with D unresolved. Sequenced here: PBMCs from the stem cell graft donor, sampled from the stem cell graft. The receptor was isolated from a human donor who donated a stem cell graft to a child with acute myeloid leukemia. The CDR3: CATTDRNTDTQYF. The CDR3 region has the DNA TGTGCCACTACAGACCGGAACACAGATACGCAGTATTTT.